Included here is one T cell receptor (beta chain) sequence, with context. What it binds is not known. This sample was taken from a study of Tregs in tolerant kidney transplant recipients. The table came from immunoSEQ multiplex PCR; TCRdb's copy has only in-frame clones and leaves some out. Altogether a few thousand clones are present, less than 45% being singletons, with the ten largest covering roughly 7%. The germline gives CDR1 MNHNY, CDR2 SVGAGI (reference sequence). The CDR3 covers 14 residues. V was clipped by 5 bases and J by 6 bases; unmatched bases: 8. V is TRBV6-6 and J is TRBJ2-3; 7 nucleotides match TRBD2. Sequencing input: Tregs from blood grown in culture. The receptor comes from a human donor in good health. In nucleotides, the CDR3 is TGTGCCAGCAGTGCCCTCCGGGGGGTGGATACGCAGTATTTT. Its protein is CASSALRGVDTQYF.